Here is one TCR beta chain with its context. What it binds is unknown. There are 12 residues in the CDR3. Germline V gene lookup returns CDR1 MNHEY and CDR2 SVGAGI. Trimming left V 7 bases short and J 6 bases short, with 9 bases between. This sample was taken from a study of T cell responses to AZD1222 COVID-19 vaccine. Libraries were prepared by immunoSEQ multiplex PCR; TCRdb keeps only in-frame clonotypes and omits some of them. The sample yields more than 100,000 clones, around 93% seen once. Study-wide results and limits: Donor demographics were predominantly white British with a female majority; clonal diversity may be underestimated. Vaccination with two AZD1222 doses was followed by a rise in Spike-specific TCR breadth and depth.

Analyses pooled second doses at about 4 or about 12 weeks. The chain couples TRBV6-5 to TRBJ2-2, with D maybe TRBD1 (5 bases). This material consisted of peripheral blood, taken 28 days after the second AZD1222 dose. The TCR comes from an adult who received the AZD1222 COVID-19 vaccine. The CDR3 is CASKVGAGELFF. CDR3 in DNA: TGTGCCAGCAAAGTAGGGGCCGGGGAGCTGTTTTTT.